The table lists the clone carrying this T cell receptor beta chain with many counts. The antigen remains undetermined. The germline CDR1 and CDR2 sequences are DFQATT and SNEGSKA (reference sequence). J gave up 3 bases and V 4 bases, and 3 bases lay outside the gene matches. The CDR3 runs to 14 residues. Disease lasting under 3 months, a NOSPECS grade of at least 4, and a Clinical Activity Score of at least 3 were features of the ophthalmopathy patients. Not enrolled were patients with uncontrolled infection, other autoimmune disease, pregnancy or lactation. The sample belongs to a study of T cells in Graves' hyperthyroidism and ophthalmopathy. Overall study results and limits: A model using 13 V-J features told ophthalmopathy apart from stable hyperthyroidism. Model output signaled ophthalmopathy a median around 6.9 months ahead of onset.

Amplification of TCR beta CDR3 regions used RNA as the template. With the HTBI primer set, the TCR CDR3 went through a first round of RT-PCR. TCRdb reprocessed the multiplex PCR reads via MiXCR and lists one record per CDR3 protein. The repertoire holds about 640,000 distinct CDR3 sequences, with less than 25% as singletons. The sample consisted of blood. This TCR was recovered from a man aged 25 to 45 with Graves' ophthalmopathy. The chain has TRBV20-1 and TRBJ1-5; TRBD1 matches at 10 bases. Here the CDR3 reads CSATGQGNNQPQHF. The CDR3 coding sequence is TGCAGTGCTACGGGACAGGGGAACAATCAGCCCCAGCATTTT.